This passage covers 11 T cell receptor beta chains from one sample sequenced in a study of beta chain features in type 1 diabetes. Expressed TCRB transcripts were sequenced because the entire RNA isolate underwent reverse transcription. Method: immunoSEQ multiplex PCR; TCRdb's copy keeps in-frame clones and lacks some. The sample has 970,000 or so clones; about a sixth are singletons. The sequenced sample was naive CD4+ T cells from blood. These receptors were obtained from a woman younger than 30 in good health.

This clone was counted only a few times. This chain uses TRBV6-6 with TRBJ1-3; D is uncertain. V lost 2 bases, J lost 2 bases, and 10 bases lay in between. Germline-derived CDR1 and CDR2 are MNHNY and SVGAGI (reference sequence). The CDR3 is made up of 15 amino acids. The DNA of the CDR3 is TGTGCCAGCAGTTACGAAGGCAGACCTGGAAACACCATATATTTT. Protein sequence: CASSYEGRPGNTIYF.

The CDR3 sequence: CASSLGRGGATQETQYF. The CDR3 DNA is TGTGCCAGCAGCTTGGGGCGAGGGGGCGCGACACAAGAGACCCAGTACTTC. J is TRBJ2-5 and V is TRBV7-2, with 7 bases lining up with TRBD1. The CDR3 spans 17 residues. V lost 3 bases and J lost 2; bases outside the gene matches: 12. Germline-derived CDR1 and CDR2 are SGHTA and FQGNSA.

This clone was observed a handful of times. The J gene is TRBJ2-5, the V gene TRBV10-1; D is ambiguous. CDR3 length: 13 residues. V was cut by 6 bases and J by 1 base, with 9 bases left in between. Germline V gives CDR1 WNHNN, CDR2 SYGVQD (reference sequence). The CDR3 sequence: CASRRTFQETQYF. In nucleotides, the CDR3 is TGCGCCAGCAGACGGACCTTCCAAGAGACCCAGTACTTC.

The V call is TRBV5-4, the J call TRBJ2-5; 9 bases agree with TRBD1. The V and J ends lost 4 bases and 5 bases, in that order; junction bases with no gene match: 9. Germline CDR1 SGHNT, CDR2 YYREEE (reference sequence). CDR3 length: 15 residues. CDR3 region: CASSGGQGVTETQYF. The CDR3 DNA follows: TGTGCCAGCAGCGGGGGACAGGGAGTTACGGAGACCCAGTACTTC.

This chain links TRBV10-3 with TRBJ2-3; D is unclear. The CDR3 totals 14 residues. CDR1 ENHRY and CDR2 SYGVKD come from the germline V gene. The V end was cut by 3 bases, the J end by 4 bases, with 11 bases between. Here the CDR3 reads CAISDTSRPDTQYF. The CDR3 DNA is TGTGCCATCAGTGACACTTCTAGGCCAGATACGCAGTATTTT.

The chain couples TRBV6-1 to TRBJ1-5; TRBD1 matches 8 bases. The CDR3 is 15 residues long. The V gene's germline CDR1 is MNHNS and CDR2 SASEGT. The V segment lost 6 bases and the J segment 4 bases; nucleotides outside the gene matches: 8. CDR3 in DNA: TGTGCCAGCAGGACAGGGGTACCCTCGAATCAGCCCCAGCATTTT. It encodes CASRTGVPSNQPQHF.

This chain uses TRBV5-4 with TRBJ2-3; D perhaps matches TRBD2 (6 bases). The CDR3 has 15 residues. Germline CDR1 and CDR2: SGHNT and YYREEE (reference sequence). V lost 0 bases and J 7 bases, leaving 15 bases between the germline ends. The CDR3 loop reads CASSLVGGRSNTQYF. The CDR3 region has the DNA TGTGCCAGCAGCTTGGTCGGGGGACGATCTAATACGCAGTATTTT.

The chain is built from TRBV7-2 and TRBJ1-1, with 9 positions matching TRBD1. Germline V gene data show CDR1 as SGHTA and CDR2 as FQGNSA. Trimming took 4 bases from V and 11 from J; bases not matched to a gene: 8. The CDR3 is 13 residues long. CDR3 region: CASSSDPDRGAFF. DNA for the CDR3: TGTGCCAGCAGCTCGGACCCGGACAGGGGCGCTTTCTTT.

The genes are TRBV28 and TRBJ2-7; a weak D match, TRBD2 (5 bases). V was trimmed by 8 bases and J by 4 bases, leaving 15 bases between them. Germline-derived CDR1 and CDR2 are MDHEN and SYDVKM. There are 13 residues in the CDR3. The CDR3, as DNA: TGTGCCAGCTGTCGGGAAAGGAGTTACGAGCAGTACTTC. This gives the protein CASCRERSYEQYF.

This clone was seen a handful of times. The gene calls are TRBV5-1 and TRBJ2-3, with a possible D match to TRBD2 (6 bases). Germline V gene sequence: CDR1 SGHRS, CDR2 YFSETQ. This CDR3 contains 14 residues. V lost 4 bases to trimming and J lost 0 bases, with 9 bases between them. CDR3 region: CASSQGTSTDTQYF. The CDR3 DNA sequence: TGCGCCAGCAGCCAAGGGACTAGCACAGATACGCAGTATTTT.

The chain links TRBV10-3 to TRBJ2-7; 8 nucleotides line up with TRBD1. The CDR3 covers 14 residues. Germline V gene lookup returns CDR1 ENHRY and CDR2 SYGVKD. Trimming cost V 7 bases and J 7 bases; bases outside gene matches: 12. CDR3 region: CAITKTGATGEQYF. The CDR3, as DNA: TGTGCCATCACCAAGACAGGGGCCACTGGGGAGCAGTACTTC.